Listed below are T cell receptor beta chains from one sample, sequenced in a study of CD8 T cells in Susac syndrome. In TCRdb, the immunoSEQ multiplex PCR reads were re-called with MiXCR into one record per CDR3 protein. Among around 190,000 distinct CDR3 sequences listed, roughly 95% were seen once. Sample: CD8+ T cells from PBMCs. The receptors stem from a human donor with multiple sclerosis. Each CDR3 is given with its conserved first and last residue. D genes are given only for firm matches. Size tells how often a clone was seen (once, few, many) or the class of an expanded clone, and some rows leave it out.

TRBV28	.	.	TRBJ2-3	TGTGCCAGCAGTTTGCGACGGGAGTCAATCACAGATACGCAGTATTTT	CASSLRRESITDTQYF
TRBV6-5	.	.	TRBJ2-1	TGTGCCAGCAGGGAATTGATGGGTGAGCAGTTCTTC	CASRELMGEQFF
TRBV5-6	TRBD1	.	TRBJ1-2	TGTGCCAGCAGCTCCGGGACAGCCTTATCCTATGGCTACACCTTC	CASSSGTALSYGYTF
TRBV30	.	once	TRBJ2-5	TGTGCCTGGAGTCGCCCGGACAACCAAGAGACCCAGTACTTC	CAWSRPDNQETQYF
TRBV6-5	.	.	TRBJ1-1	TGTGCCACTATCATGAACACTGAAGCTTTCTTT	CATIMNTEAFF
TRBV20-1	TRBD1	once	TRBJ2-2	TGCAGTGCTCCGACAGGGGCCGGGGAGCTGTTTTTT	CSAPTGAGELFF
TRBV27	.	once	TRBJ2-5	TGTGCCAGCAGTTATACGCCTAGCCTAAAGACCCAGTACTTC	CASSYTPSLKTQYF
TRBV20-1	.	.	TRBJ2-7	TGCAGTGCTCCAGGACAAGGGGTTAGCGAGCAGTACTTC	CSAPGQGVSEQYF
TRBV27	.	.	TRBJ1-5	TGTGCCAGCAGTTTGTGGGGGGCCAATCAGCCCCAGCATTTT	CASSLWGANQPQHF
TRBV5-1	.	.	TRBJ2-7	TGCGCCAGCAGCCGCCAGCCTGGCAGGATAGCCTACGAGCAGTACTTC	CASSRQPGRIAYEQYF
TRBV15	.	.	TRBJ2-2	TGTGCCACCAGCAACTACCAGGGCGTCGGAGGGGAGCTGTTTTTT	CATSNYQGVGGELFF
TRBV29-1	.	.	TRBJ2-7	TGCAGCGTTGAAGACAGCTACGAGCAGTACTTC	CSVEDSYEQYF
TRBV12-3/TRBV12-4	TRBD2	.	TRBJ2-5	TGTGCCAGCAGTCCCCCGGGGGGGCGTCCAGAGACCCAGTACTTC	CASSPPGGRPETQYF
TRBV14	TRBD2	.	TRBJ2-5	TGTGCCAGCAGCCAAGAAGGTCTAGCGGGGCCAGAGACCCAGTACTTC	CASSQEGLAGPETQYF
TRBV7-9	.	.	TRBJ1-5	TGTGCCAGCAGCTTAGGGGCATCCGCAGGTCAGCCCCAGCATTTT	CASSLGASAGQPQHF
TRBV27	.	.	TRBJ2-7	TGTGCCAGCTACCGATGGGGGAGTAAGGACGAGCAGTACTTC	CASYRWGSKDEQYF
TRBV25-1	.	.	TRBJ1-4	TGTGCCAGCAGGGGGGCCTCGAGGGGCCACCCTAATGAAAAACTGTTTTTT	CASRGASRGHPNEKLFF
TRBV12-3/TRBV12-4	.	.	TRBJ2-3	TGTGCCAGCAGTTTATTCGACACTCCTAGCACAGATACGCAGTATTTT	CASSLFDTPSTDTQYF
TRBV19	TRBD2	.	TRBJ2-7	TGTGCCAGTAGTATCCTTAGCGGGAGCACCTACGAGCAGTACTTC	CASSILSGSTYEQYF
TRBV3-1	.	.	TRBJ2-1	TGTGCCAGCAGCCCCAGCATTAGCGGCAATGAGCAGTTCTTC	CASSPSISGNEQFF
TRBV20-1	TRBD1	.	TRBJ2-3	TGCAGTGCTAGTGTGGGACAGAAAACCGGCACAGATACGCAGTATTTT	CSASVGQKTGTDTQYF
TRBV7-9	.	.	TRBJ1-1	TGTGCCAGCACCCTCCAGGACCGTGAAGCTTTCTTT	CASTLQDREAFF
TRBV20-1	.	.	TRBJ2-3	TGCAGTGCTACTCCGGGACTCCACACAGATACGCAGTATTTT	CSATPGLHTDTQYF
TRBV30	.	.	TRBJ2-1	TGTGCCTGGAGTTTAGGGGGATCCAATGAGCAGTTCTTC	CAWSLGGSNEQFF
TRBV6-5	.	.	TRBJ2-7	TGTGCCAGCCTTGGACAGCACCTGGGGGAGCAGTACTTC	CASLGQHLGEQYF
TRBV27	TRBD1	.	TRBJ1-5	TGTGCCAGCAGGGACAGGGTCGAAAGTCAGCCCCAGCATTTT	CASRDRVESQPQHF
TRBV6-1	.	.	TRBJ1-1	TGTGCCAGCAGTGAAGACACCTACACTGAAGCTTTCTTT	CASSEDTYTEAFF
TRBV2	.	.	TRBJ1-1	TGTGCCAGCAGTGAAAAGCCGAACACTGAAGCTTTCTTT	CASSEKPNTEAFF
TRBV11-2	.	.	TRBJ1-1	TGTGCCAGCAGCTTAGATGAGGGCGGGAACACTGAAGCTTTCTTT	CASSLDEGGNTEAFF
TRBV5-6	.	.	TRBJ1-2	TGTGCCAGCATCTGGAGGTATCATTCTTACTATGGCTACACCTTC	CASIWRYHSYYGYTF
TRBV5-1	TRBD1	.	TRBJ1-2	TGCGCCAGCAGCTGGACAGGGGATACCTATGGCTACACCTTC	CASSWTGDTYGYTF
TRBV18	.	.	TRBJ1-2	TGTGCCAGCTCACCGTATGGCGGCTGGGGGCGTTGGTGCTACACCTTC	CASSPYGGWGRWCYTF
TRBV29-1	TRBD1	.	TRBJ1-1	TGCAGCGCCTTCTCGGGACAGGGAAAAACTGAAGCTTTCTTT	CSAFSGQGKTEAFF
TRBV2	.	.	TRBJ2-5	TGTGCCAGCAGGGAAGCAGGGGGGGAGACCCAGTACTTC	CASREAGGETQYF
TRBV12-3/TRBV12-4	.	.	TRBJ1-2	TGTGCCAGCAGCACGGATCCGACAGGTTCGCGCCTTGGCTACACCTTC	CASSTDPTGSRLGYTF
TRBV25-1	.	.	TRBJ2-7	TGTGCCAGCAGTGAAATAGGAGGAGCGTCCTACGAGCAGTACTTC	CASSEIGGASYEQYF
TRBV27	.	.	TRBJ2-7	TGTGCCAGCGGTTATTTGGAGATCGGGGGAATAGCCGAGCAGTACTTC	CASGYLEIGGIAEQYF
TRBV18	TRBD2	.	TRBJ2-7	TGTGCCAGCTATGGCGGGGGGACCTACGAGCAGTACTTC	CASYGGGTYEQYF
TRBV4-1	.	.	TRBJ2-5	TGCGCCAGCAGCCAACTCTTCTCGGGGGGCAGGGAGACCCAGTACTTC	CASSQLFSGGRETQYF
TRBV9	TRBD2	.	TRBJ2-1	TGTGCCAGCAGCGCCTTCGCCGCGGGACTAGTCTACAATGAGCAGTTCTTC	CASSAFAAGLVYNEQFF